The TCR beta chain described here comes from a study of T cell responses to AZD1222 COVID-19 vaccine. General study findings and limits: The donor group comprised mostly white British people and more females; the analysis possibly underestimated clonal diversity. Elevations in Spike-specific TCR breadth and depth followed administration of two AZD1222 doses. The peak T cell response came first, and repertoires were sampled only after it. The CD4 TCRs associated with vaccination extended across spike and predominated at 160-218 and 743-854.

Sequenced by immunoSEQ multiplex PCR; TCRdb stores in-frame clones only, minus some. The sample has some 150,000 clones, roughly 86% seen once; the top ten hold approximately 5%. The V end was cut by 5 bases, the J end by 1 base, with 7 bases between. The length of the CDR3 is 13 residues. Germline CDR1 and CDR2: SGHNT and YENEEA. In the case of this clone: Its antigen is not identified.

The sequence was collected from an adult who received the AZD1222 COVID-19 vaccine. This chain links TRBV11-3 with TRBJ2-3; D might be TRBD1 (6 bases). The sequencing here drew on peripheral blood, taken 28 days after the second AZD1222 dose. The CDR3 DNA sequence: TGTGCCAGCAGCCACAGGGGCACAGATACGCAGTATTTT. It encodes CASSHRGTDTQYF. Together with reference TRBV11-3 and TRBJ2-3, the CDR3 gives the full variable domain: EAGVVQSPRYKIIEKKQPVAFWCNPISGHNTLYWYLQNLGQGPELLIRYENEEAVDDSQLPKDRFSAERLKGVDSTLKIQPAELGDSAVYLCASSHRGTDTQYFGPGTRLTVL.